Only one count was recorded for the clone carrying this T cell receptor beta chain. The data stem from a study of blood T cell repertoires in COVID-19. Study background: The United States, Italy and Spain were the sources of the acute and convalescent COVID-19 samples. In each case, the material was cDNA or gDNA derived from T cells, B-cell-depleted T cells, or PBMCs.

V shed 9 bases and J shed 4 bases, with 14 bases lying between them. The CDR3 sequence is 13 residues long. Germline V gene lookup returns CDR1 KGHDR and CDR2 SFDVKD. As handled by the study authors: Nucleated cell counts were estimated from reference gene primer amplification. Produced via immunoSEQ multiplex PCR; TCRdb's table is partial and in-frame only. V, J and clone size were drawn from that table, and D and trimming were deduced from the DNA. The sample contains about 100,000 clones, about 79% of which appear only once. Material for sequencing was peripheral blood. The J gene is TRBJ1-2, the V gene TRBV24-1; D is unresolved. The sequence was collected from a woman older than 75 with active or convalescent COVID-19. CDR3 residues: CATEDVGGYGYTF. The CDR3 bases are TGTGCCACCGAAGACGTAGGCGGCTATGGCTACACCTTC.